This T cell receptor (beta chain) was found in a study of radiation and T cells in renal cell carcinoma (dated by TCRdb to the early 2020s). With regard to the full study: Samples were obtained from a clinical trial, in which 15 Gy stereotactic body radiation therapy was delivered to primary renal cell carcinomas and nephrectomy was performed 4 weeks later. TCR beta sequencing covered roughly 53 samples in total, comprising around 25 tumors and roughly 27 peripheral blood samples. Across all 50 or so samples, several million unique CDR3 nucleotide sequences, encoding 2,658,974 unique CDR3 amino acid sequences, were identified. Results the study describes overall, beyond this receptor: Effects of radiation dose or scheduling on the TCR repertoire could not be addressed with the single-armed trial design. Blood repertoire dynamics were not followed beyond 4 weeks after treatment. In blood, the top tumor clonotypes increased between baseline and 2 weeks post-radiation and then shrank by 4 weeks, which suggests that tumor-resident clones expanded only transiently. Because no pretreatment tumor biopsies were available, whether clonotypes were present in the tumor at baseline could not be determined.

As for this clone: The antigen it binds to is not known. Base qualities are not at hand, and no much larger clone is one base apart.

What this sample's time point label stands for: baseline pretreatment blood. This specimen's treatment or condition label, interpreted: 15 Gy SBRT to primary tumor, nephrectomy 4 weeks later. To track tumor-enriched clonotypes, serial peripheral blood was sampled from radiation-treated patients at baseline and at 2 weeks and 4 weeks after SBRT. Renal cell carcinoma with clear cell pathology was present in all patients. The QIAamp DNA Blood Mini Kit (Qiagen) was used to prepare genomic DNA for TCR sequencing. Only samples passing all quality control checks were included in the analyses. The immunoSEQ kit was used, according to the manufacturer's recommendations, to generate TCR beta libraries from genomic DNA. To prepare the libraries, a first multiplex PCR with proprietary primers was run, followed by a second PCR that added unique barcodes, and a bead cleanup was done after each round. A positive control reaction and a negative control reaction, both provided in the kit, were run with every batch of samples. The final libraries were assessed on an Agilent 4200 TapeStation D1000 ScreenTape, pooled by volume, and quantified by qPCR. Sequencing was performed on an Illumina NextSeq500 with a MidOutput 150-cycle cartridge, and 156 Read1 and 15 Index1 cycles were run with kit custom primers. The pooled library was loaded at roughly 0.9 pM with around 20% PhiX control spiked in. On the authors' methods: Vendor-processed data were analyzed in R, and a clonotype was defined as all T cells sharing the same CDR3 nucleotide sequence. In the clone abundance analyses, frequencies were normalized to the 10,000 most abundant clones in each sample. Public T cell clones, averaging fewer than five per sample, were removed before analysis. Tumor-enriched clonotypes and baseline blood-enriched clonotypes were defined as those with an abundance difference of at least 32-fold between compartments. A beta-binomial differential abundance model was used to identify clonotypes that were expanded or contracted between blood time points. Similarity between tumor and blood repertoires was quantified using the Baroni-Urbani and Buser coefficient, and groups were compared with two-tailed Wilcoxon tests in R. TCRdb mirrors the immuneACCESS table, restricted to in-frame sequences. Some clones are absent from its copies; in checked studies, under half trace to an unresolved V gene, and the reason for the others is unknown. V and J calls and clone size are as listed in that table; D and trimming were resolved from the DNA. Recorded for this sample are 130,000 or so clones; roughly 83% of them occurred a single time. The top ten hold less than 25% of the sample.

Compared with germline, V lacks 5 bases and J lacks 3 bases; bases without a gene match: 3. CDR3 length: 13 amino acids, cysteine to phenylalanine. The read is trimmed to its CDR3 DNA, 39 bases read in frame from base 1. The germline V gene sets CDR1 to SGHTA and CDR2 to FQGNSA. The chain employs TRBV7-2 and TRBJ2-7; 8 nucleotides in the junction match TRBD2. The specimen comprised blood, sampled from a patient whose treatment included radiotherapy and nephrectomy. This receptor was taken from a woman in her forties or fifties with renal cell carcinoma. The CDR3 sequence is CASSPTSGYEQYF. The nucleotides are TGTGCCAGCAGCCCCACTAGCGGCTACGAGCAGTACTTC.